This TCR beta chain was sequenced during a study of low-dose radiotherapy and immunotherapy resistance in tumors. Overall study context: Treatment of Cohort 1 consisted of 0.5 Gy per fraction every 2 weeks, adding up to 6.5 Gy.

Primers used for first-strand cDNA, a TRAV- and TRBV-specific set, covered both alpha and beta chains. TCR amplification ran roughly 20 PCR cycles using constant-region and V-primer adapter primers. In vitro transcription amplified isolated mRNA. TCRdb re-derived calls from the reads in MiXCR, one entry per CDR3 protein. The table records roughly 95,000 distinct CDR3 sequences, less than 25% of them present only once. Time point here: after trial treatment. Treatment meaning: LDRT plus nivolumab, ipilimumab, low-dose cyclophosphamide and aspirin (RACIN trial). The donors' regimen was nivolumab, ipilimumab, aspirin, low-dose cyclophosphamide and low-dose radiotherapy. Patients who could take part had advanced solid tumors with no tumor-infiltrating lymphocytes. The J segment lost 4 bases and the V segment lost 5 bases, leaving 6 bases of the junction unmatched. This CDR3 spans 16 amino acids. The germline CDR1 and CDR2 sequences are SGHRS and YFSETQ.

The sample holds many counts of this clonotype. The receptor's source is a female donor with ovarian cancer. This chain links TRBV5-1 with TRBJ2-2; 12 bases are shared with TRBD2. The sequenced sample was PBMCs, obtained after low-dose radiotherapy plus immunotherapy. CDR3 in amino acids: CASSPPSGGATGELFF. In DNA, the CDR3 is TGCGCCAGCAGTCCCCCTAGCGGGGGGGCCACCGGGGAGCTGTTTTTT. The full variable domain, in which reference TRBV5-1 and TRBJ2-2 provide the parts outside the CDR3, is KAGVTQTPRYLIKTRGQQVTLSCSPISGHRSVSWYQQTPGQGLQFLFEYFSETQRNKGNFPGRFSGRQFSNSRSEMNVSTLELGDSALYLCASSPPSGGATGELFFGEGSRLTVL.